The entry that follows covers one T cell receptor beta chain sequence. Antigen unknown. This sample stems from a study of T cells in Graves' hyperthyroidism and ophthalmopathy. General observations from the study: Most thyroid clonotypes that were expanded above 0.001 also turned up in blood. Ophthalmopathy and stable hyperthyroidism were separated by a 13 V-J model.

CDR1 and CDR2 (germline): GTSNPN, SVGIG (reference sequence). The CDR3 loop spans 16 amino acids. The V end lost 2 bases, the J end lost 7 bases, and 18 bases lay between the germline ends. Each ophthalmopathy patient scored at least 3 on the Clinical Activity Score and at least 4 on NOSPECS grade, with duration under 3 months. The study excluded patients with uncontrolled infection, other autoimmune disease, pregnancy or lactation. RNA transcripts yielded amplified TCR beta CDR3 regions. First-round RT-PCR with HTBI primers amplified the TCR CDR3 region. From the multiplex PCR reads, TCRdb called clonotypes with MiXCR, one entry per CDR3 protein. This sample has fewer than 750,000 distinct CDR3 sequences, with approximately 14% found just once.

Sequenced sample: blood. The clonotype comes from a woman aged 35 to 49 with Graves' ophthalmopathy. The chain employs TRBV30 and TRBJ1-6; D might be TRBD1 (5 bases). CDR3 DNA: TGTGCCTGGAGTACGGAGCAGGGTTGGGGAAATTCACCCCTCCACTTT. Translating it yields CAWSTEQGWGNSPLHF.